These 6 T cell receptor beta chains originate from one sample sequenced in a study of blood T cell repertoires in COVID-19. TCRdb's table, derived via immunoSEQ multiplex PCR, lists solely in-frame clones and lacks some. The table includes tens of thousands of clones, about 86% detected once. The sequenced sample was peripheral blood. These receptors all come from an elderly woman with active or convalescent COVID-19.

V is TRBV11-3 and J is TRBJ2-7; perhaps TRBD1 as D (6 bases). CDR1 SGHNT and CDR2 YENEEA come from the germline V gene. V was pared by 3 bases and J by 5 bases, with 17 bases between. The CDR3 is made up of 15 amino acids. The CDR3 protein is CASSFPRGGGHEQYF. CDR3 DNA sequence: TGTGCCAGCAGCTTCCCCAGGGGTGGGGGCCACGAGCAGTACTTC. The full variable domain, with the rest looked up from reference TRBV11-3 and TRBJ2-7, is EAGVVQSPRYKIIEKKQPVAFWCNPISGHNTLYWYLQNLGQGPELLIRYENEEAVDDSQLPKDRFSAERLKGVDSTLKIQPAELGDSAVYLCASSFPRGGGHEQYFGPGTRLTVT.

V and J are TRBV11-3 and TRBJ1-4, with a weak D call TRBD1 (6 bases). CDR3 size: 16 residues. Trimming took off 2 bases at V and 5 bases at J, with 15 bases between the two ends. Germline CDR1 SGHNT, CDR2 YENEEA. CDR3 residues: CASSLTGIRGNEKLFF. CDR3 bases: TGTGCCAGCAGCTTAACCGGTATTAGGGGGAATGAAAAACTGTTTTTT.

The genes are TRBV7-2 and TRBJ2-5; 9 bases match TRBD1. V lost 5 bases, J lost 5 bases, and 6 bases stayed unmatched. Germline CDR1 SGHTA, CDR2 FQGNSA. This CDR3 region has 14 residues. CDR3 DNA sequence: TGTGCCAGCAGCGGGGACAGGGTCCGGGAGACCCAGTACTTC. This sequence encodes CASSGDRVRETQYF.

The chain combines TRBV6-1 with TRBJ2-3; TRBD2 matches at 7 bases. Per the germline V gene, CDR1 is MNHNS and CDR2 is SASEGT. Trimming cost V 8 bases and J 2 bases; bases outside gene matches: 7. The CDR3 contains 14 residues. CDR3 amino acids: CASRREGTTDTQYF. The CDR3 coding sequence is TGTGCCAGCCGGAGGGAGGGCACCACAGATACGCAGTATTTT.

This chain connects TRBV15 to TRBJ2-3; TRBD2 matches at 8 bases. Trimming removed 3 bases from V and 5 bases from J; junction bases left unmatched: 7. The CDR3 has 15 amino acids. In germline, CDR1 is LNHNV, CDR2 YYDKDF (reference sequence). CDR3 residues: CATSRTGGAGDTQYF. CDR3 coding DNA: TGTGCCACCAGCAGGACCGGGGGGGCCGGAGATACGCAGTATTTT.

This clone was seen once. Here the CDR3 reads CASGTGPGELFF. The CDR3 DNA reads as TGTGCCAGCGGCACAGGGCCCGGGGAGCTGTTTTTT. V is TRBV7-8 and J is TRBJ2-2; TRBD1 might be the D (6 bases). Germline CDR1 and CDR2: SGHVS and FQNEAQ. The CDR3 spans 12 residues. V was trimmed by 8 bases and J by 6 bases, leaving 10 bases between them. The whole variable domain, filled in from reference TRBV7-8 and TRBJ2-2, reads GAGVSQSPRYKVAKRGQDVALRCDPISGHVSLFWYQQALGQGPEFLTYFQNEAQLDKSGLPSDRFFAERPEGSVSTLKIQRTQQEDSAVYLCASGTGPGELFFGEGSRLTVL.